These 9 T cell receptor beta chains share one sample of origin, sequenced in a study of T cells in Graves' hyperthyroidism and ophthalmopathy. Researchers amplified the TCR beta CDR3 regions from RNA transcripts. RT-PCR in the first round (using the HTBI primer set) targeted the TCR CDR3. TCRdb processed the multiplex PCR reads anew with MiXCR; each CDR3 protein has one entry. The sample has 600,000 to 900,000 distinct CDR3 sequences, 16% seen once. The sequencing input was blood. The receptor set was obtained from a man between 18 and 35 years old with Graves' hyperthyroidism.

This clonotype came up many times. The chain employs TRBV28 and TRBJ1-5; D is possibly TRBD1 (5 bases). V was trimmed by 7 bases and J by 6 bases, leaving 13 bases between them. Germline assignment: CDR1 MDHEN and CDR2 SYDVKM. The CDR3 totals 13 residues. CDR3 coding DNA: TGTGCCAGCACCTCCCGTGGGGGTCAGCCCCAGCATTTT. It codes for CASTSRGGQPQHF.

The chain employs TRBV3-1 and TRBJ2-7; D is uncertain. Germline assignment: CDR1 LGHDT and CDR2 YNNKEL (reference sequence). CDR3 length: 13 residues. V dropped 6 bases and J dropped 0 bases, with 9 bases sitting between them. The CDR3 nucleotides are TGTGCCAGCAGTGAGGCTAACTCCTACGAGCAGTACTTC. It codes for CASSEANSYEQYF.

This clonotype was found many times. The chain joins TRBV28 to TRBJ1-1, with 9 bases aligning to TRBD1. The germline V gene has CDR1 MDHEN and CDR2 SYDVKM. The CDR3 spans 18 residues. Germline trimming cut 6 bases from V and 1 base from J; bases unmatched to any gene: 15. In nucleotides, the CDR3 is TGTGCCAGCAGGCAGACAGGGGGGGCATCATTCAGGAACACTGAAGCTTTCTTT. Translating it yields CASRQTGGASFRNTEAFF.

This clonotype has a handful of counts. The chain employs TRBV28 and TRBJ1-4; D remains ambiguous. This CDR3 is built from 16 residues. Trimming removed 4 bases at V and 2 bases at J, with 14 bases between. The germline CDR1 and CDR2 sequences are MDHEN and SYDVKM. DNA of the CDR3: TGTGCCAGCAGTTCACTCAACATGCCCACTAATGAAAAACTGTTTTTT. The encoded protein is CASSSLNMPTNEKLFF.

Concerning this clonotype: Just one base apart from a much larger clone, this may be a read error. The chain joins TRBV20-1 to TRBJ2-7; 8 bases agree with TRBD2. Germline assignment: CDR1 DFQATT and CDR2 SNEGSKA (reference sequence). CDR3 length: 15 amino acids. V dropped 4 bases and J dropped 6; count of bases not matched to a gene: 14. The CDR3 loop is CSAIGGGTVYGEQYF. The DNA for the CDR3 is TGCAGTGCTATCGGGGGGGGGACGGTTTATGGCGAGCAGTACTTC.

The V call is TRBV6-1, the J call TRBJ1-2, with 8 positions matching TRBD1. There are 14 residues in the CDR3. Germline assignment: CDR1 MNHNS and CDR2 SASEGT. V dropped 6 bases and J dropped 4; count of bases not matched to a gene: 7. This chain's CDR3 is CASRGGQGGYGYTF. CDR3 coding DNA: TGTGCCAGCAGGGGAGGACAGGGCGGCTATGGCTACACCTTC.

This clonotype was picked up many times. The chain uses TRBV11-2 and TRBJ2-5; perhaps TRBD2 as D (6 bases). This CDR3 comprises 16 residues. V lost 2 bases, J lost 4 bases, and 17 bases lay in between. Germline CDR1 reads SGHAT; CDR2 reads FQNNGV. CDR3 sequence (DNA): TGTGCCAGCAGCTTAAGGAGGGGCCCCCGGAGAGAGACCCAGTACTTC. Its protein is CASSLRRGPRRETQYF.

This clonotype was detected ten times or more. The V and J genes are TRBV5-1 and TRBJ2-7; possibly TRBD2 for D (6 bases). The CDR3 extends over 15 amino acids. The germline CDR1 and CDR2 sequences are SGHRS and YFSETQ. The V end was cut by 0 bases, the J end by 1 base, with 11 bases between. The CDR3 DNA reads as TGCGCCAGCAGCTTGGCCACGGGGGTATCCTACGAGCAGTACTTC. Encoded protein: CASSLATGVSYEQYF. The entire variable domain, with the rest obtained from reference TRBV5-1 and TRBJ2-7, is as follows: KAGVTQTPRYLIKTRGQQVTLSCSPISGHRSVSWYQQTPGQGLQFLFEYFSETQRNKGNFPGRFSGRQFSNSRSEMNVSTLELGDSALYLCASSLATGVSYEQYFGPGTRLTVT.

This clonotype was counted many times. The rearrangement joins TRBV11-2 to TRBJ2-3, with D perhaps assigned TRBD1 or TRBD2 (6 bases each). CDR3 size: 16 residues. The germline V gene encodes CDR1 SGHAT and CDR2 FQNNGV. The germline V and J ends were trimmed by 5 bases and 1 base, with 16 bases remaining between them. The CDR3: CASSLLGGAGTDTQYF. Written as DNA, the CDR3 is TGTGCCAGCAGCCTACTGGGGGGCGCCGGCACAGATACGCAGTATTTT.